The 16 T cell receptor beta chains in this list originate from one sample, sequenced in a study of blood T cells in healthy people across ages (dated by TCRdb to the mid-2010s). Libraries were built with 5' RACE. TCRdb shows the sequencer as Illumina HiSeq 2500. A second PCR of about 6 to 11 cycles was performed with a sample-barcoded 5' primer and a J-beta primer mix. TCRdb redid the processing of the public reads, applying fastp at Q25 and MiXCR, and retained in-frame beta chains. Entries that share a CDR3 protein sequence are merged under the most common genes and DNA. The sample contains about 680,000 distinct CDR3 sequences, roughly 50% of them found a single time. The ten largest clones represent about a third of the sample. Input material: blood. Receptors were obtained from a woman aged 55-69 years in good health.

CDR3 in DNA: TGCAGTGCTAGAGAGGCTGGCGGGAGCCGCAATGAGCAGTTCTTC. Amino acids: CSAREAGGSRNEQFF. The chain uses TRBV20-1 and TRBJ2-1, with 7 bases fitting TRBD2. The CDR3 length is 15 residues. The trim removed 0 bases at V and 6 bases at J, leaving 8 bases unmatched. CDR1 and CDR2 (germline): DFQATT, SNEGSKA (reference sequence).

This clonotype came up a few times. The genes are TRBV2 and TRBJ1-1; D might be TRBD1 (5 bases). CDR3 length equals 11 residues. Germline CDR1 SNHLY, CDR2 FYNNEI. Trimming shortened V by 4 bases and J by 6 bases, and 6 bases separated the two germline ends. The CDR3 DNA is TGTGCCAGCAGTGTACAGGCTGAAGCTTTCTTT. This translates into CASSVQAEAFF.

This sequence joins TRBV4-2 and TRBJ1-1; D is ambiguous. Germline values: CDR1 LGHNA, CDR2 YNFKEQ. Trimming shortened V by 1 base and J by 3 bases, and 12 bases separated the two germline ends. The CDR3 length is 15 residues. The DNA of the CDR3 is TGTGCCAGCAGCCAAGTTCGGGTTGGGGACACTGAAGCTTTCTTT. Residues: CASSQVRVGDTEAFF.

The rearrangement links TRBV29-1 to TRBJ2-4; D possibly corresponds to TRBD2 (6 bases). The assigned J gene may be wrong: the sequence end matches TRBJ2-7 better. The CDR3 contains 14 residues. CDR1 is SQVTM and CDR2 is ANQGSEA in the germline V gene. CDR3 in amino acids: CSVHSAGGGYEQYF. In nucleotides, the CDR3 is TGCAGCGTGCACTCTGCCGGGGGAGGATACGAGCAGTACTTC.

The V call is TRBV7-2, the J call TRBJ1-6; D is unresolved. Germline V CDR1 and CDR2: SGHTA, FQGNSA. Trimming shortened V by 1 base and J by 10 bases, and 14 bases separated the two germline ends. The CDR3 sequence is 15 residues long. The DNA of the CDR3 is TGTGCCAGCAGCTTAGTGGAGGGCTCAATATCACCCCTCCACTTT. This sequence encodes CASSLVEGSISPLHF.

The table lists this clonotype with a few counts. This chain connects TRBV7-9 to TRBJ2-7, with a possible D match to TRBD1 (7 bases). V lost 6 bases and J 1 base, leaving 19 bases between the germline ends. This CDR3 spans 16 amino acids. Germline CDR1 SEHNR, CDR2 FQNEAQ (reference sequence). DNA for the CDR3: TGTGCCAGCAGTGGAGGTCGGGGGACAGAATCCTACGAGCAGTACTTC. This sequence encodes CASSGGRGTESYEQYF. Based on the CDR3 plus reference TRBV7-9 and TRBJ2-7, the full variable domain is DTGVSQNPRHKITKRGQNVTFRCDPISEHNRLYWYRQTLGQGPEFLTYFQNEAQLEKSRLLSDRFSAERPKGSFSTLEIQRTEQGDSAMYLCASSGGRGTESYEQYFGPGTRLTVT.

As to this clonotype: A read error may account for a junction end that differs from germline. The chain carries TRBV5-8 and TRBJ1-4; D perhaps matches TRBD1 (5 bases). The germline V gene encodes CDR1 SGHTS and CDR2 YDEGEE. This CDR3 contains 15 residues. The CDR3, as DNA: TGTGCCAGCAGCTTTCGATTTGTCCGGAGGGGAAAACCGTTTTTT. Its protein is CASSFRFVRRGKPFF.

This clonotype was observed a handful of times. This chain joins TRBV7-2 and TRBJ2-5; TRBD1 is a possible D gene (6 bases). Germline V lookup: CDR1 SGHTA, CDR2 FQGNSA. Deletions cut 5 bases from V and 2 bases from J, with 9 bases between. This CDR3 is built from 13 residues. CDR3 region: CASSIQGQETQYF. The CDR3, as DNA: TGTGCCAGCAGCATACAGGGTCAAGAGACCCAGTACTTC.

The chain uses TRBV28 and TRBJ2-7, with a possible D match to TRBD2 (6 bases). Trimming removed 4 bases from V and 4 bases from J, with 17 bases in between. There are 15 residues in the CDR3. The germline gives CDR1 MDHEN, CDR2 SYDVKM. The CDR3 nucleotides are TGTGCCAGCAGTTCTCCCGGGGGTCTCGGGTACGAGCAGTACTTC. As protein: CASSSPGGLGYEQYF.

The chain couples TRBV4-2 to TRBJ2-7, with 7 bases that match TRBD2. This CDR3 comprises 16 residues. J was trimmed by 4 bases and V by 2 bases; bases with no gene match: 11. The germline V gene has CDR1 LGHNA and CDR2 YNFKEQ. Here the CDR3 DNA reads TGTGCCAGCAGCCAATCAAGTGGCGGGAGAAAATACGAGCAGTACTTC. It is translated as CASSQSSGGRKYEQYF.

This clonotype appeared a few times. The V and J genes are TRBV6-1 and TRBJ1-2, with D unresolved. The CDR3 loop spans 15 amino acids. Germline values: CDR1 MNHNS, CDR2 SASEGT. Trimming took off 8 bases at V and 0 bases at J, with 16 bases between the two ends. The CDR3 reads CASGPRQVSNYGYTF. CDR3 nucleotides: TGTGCCAGCGGGCCTCGACAAGTGTCTAACTATGGCTACACCTTC.

The chain uses TRBV7-9 and TRBJ1-1, with 8 positions matching TRBD1. Germline CDR1 reads SEHNR; CDR2 reads FQNEAQ (reference sequence). The V gene end was trimmed by 1 base and the J gene end by 6 bases; junction bases not matched to a gene: 4. The CDR3 runs 14 residues. CDR3 protein: CASSLEGQASEAFF. As DNA, the CDR3 is TGTGCCAGCAGCTTAGAGGGACAGGCGTCTGAAGCTTTCTTT.

J is TRBJ2-7 and V is TRBV28; no clear D. Germline V gene lookup returns CDR1 MDHEN and CDR2 SYDVKM. V gave up 2 bases and J gave up 0 bases, with 17 bases separating them. The CDR3 totals 17 residues. This CDR3 reads CASSLAPPGQGSYEQYF. For the CDR3, the DNA is TGTGCCAGCAGTTTAGCCCCACCCGGCCAAGGCTCCTACGAGCAGTACTTC.

This chain uses TRBV5-1 with TRBJ2-5; the D gene is possibly TRBD2 (6 bases). CDR1 is SGHRS and CDR2 is YFSETQ in the germline V gene. The germline V and J ends were trimmed by 2 bases and 3 bases, with 11 bases remaining between them. This CDR3 spans 14 amino acids. The CDR3: CASSLGSGKETQYF. The CDR3 DNA reads as TGCGCCAGCAGCTTAGGTAGCGGTAAAGAGACCCAGTACTTC.

The chain carries TRBV4-2 and TRBJ2-1; 10 positions match TRBD2. V was pared by 1 base and J by 8 bases, with 11 bases of the junction left unmatched. Germline V CDR1 and CDR2: LGHNA, YNFKEQ. The CDR3 is 17 residues long. This CDR3 reads CASSQGPLAGLYYEQFF. The CDR3 bases are TGTGCCAGCAGCCAAGGACCACTAGCGGGACTATACTATGAGCAGTTCTTC.

The gene calls are TRBV27 and TRBJ2-3; D is perhaps TRBD1 or TRBD2 (7 bases each). CDR3 length: 16 amino acids. V was clipped by 6 bases and J by 1 base, with 17 bases between them. Germline V CDR1 and CDR2: MNHEY, SMNVEV (reference sequence). DNA for the CDR3: TGTGCCAGCAGAAGGGGGTCAGGGGGGGGCACAGATACGCAGTATTTT. Translated: CASRRGSGGGTDTQYF.